Shown below are 3 T cell receptor beta chains from a single sample sequenced in a study of T cell responses to AZD1222 COVID-19 vaccine. The method was immunoSEQ multiplex PCR; TCRdb's version includes in-frame clones alone and lacks a portion of them. The repertoire consists of roughly 190,000 clones, with about 89% occurring once and the leading ten covering roughly 3.5%. The source was peripheral blood, collected 28 days after the second AZD1222 dose. Receptor source: an adult who received the AZD1222 COVID-19 vaccine.

This clone was detected only once. The genes are TRBV5-8 and TRBJ2-6; 10 bases are a match to TRBD2. The CDR3 runs to 19 residues. V shed 5 bases, J shed 0 bases, and the junction held 11 bases outside the gene matches. Germline assignment: CDR1 SGHTS and CDR2 YDEGEE. The CDR3 bases are TGTGCCAGCAGTACCGGACTAGCGGAGCTTTTCTCTGGGGCCAACGTCCTGACTTTC. Translated: CASSTGLAELFSGANVLTF.

The V and J genes are TRBV30 and TRBJ1-6; 10 nucleotides line up with TRBD1. Germline CDR1 reads GTSNPN; CDR2 reads SVGIG (reference sequence). V was pared by 4 bases and J by 9 bases, with 18 bases of the junction left unmatched. This CDR3 is 18 amino acids long. CDR3 loop: CAWTLGGQGIYIGSPLHF. In DNA form, the CDR3 reads TGTGCCTGGACCTTAGGGGGACAGGGGATCTATATAGGTTCACCCCTCCACTTT.

CDR3 coding DNA: TGCGCCAGCAGCTTGGTACGGGACTCTAATGAAAAACTGTTTTTT. The encoded protein is CASSLVRDSNEKLFF. The chain links TRBV5-1 to TRBJ1-4; perhaps TRBD1 as D (5 bases). V gave up 0 bases and J gave up 3 bases, with 9 bases separating them. CDR1 is SGHRS, CDR2 YFSETQ, per germline. The CDR3 consists of 15 residues.